This T cell receptor (beta chain) was identified during a study of patients and donors after allogeneic stem cell transplantation. This CDR3 is 14 amino acids long. Germline CDR1 MNHEY, CDR2 SMNVEV (reference sequence). Losses at the gene ends were 2 bases for V and 5 bases for J; bases not matched to a gene: 3. This clonotype was found a few times. TCRdb analysed the RT-PCR reads with MiXCR anew, one entry per CDR3 protein. The data hold around 200,000 distinct CDR3 sequences, with around 40% observed a single time. The TCR comes from a human donor who was either an allogeneic HSCT recipient or a stem cell or donor lymphocyte infusion donor (not recorded which). It is not recorded whose cells these are; they may come from a transplant donor. The chain joins TRBV27 to TRBJ1-2, with 9 bases that match TRBD1. The specimen sequenced was blood, either unsorted or a sorted T cell fraction (not recorded which). The CDR3: CASSLGGQGYGYTF. The CDR3 DNA reads as TGTGCCAGCAGTTTAGGAGGACAGGGGTATGGCTACACCTTC.